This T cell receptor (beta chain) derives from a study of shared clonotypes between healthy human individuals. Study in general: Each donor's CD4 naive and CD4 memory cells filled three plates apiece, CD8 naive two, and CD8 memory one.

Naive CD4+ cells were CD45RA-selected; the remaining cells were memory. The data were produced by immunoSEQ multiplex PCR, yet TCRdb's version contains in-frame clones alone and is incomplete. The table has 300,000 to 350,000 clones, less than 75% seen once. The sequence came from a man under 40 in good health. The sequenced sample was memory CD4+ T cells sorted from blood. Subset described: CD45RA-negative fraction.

CDR3 sequence reads: CASSQDAGRGGVGEKLFF. For the CDR3, the DNA is TGCGCCAGCAGCCAAGATGCGGGGAGAGGGGGTGTCGGTGAAAAACTGTTTTTT. The gene calls are TRBV4-3 and TRBJ1-4; a possible D gene is TRBD1 (6 bases). The CDR3 has 18 amino acids. The germline V gene has CDR1 LGHNA and CDR2 YSLEER. V dropped 0 bases and J dropped 7 bases, with 21 bases sitting between them.